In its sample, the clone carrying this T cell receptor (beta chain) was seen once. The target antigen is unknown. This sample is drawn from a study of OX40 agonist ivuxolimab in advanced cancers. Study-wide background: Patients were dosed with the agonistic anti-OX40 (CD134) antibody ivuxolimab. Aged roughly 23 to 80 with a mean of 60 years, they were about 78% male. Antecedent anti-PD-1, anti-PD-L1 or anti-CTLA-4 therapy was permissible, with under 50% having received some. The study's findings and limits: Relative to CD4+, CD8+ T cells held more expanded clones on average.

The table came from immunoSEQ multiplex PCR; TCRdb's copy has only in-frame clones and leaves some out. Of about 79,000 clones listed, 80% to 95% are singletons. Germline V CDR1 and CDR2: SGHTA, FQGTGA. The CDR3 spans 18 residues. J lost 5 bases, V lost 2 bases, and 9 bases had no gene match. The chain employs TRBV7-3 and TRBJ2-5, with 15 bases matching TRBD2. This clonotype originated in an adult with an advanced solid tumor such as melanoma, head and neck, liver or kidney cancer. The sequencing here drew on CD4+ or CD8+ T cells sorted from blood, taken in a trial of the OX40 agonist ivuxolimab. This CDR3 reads CASSLDRTSGRAWETQYF. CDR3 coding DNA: TGTGCCAGCAGCTTAGACCGGACTAGCGGGAGGGCCTGGGAGACCCAGTACTTC.